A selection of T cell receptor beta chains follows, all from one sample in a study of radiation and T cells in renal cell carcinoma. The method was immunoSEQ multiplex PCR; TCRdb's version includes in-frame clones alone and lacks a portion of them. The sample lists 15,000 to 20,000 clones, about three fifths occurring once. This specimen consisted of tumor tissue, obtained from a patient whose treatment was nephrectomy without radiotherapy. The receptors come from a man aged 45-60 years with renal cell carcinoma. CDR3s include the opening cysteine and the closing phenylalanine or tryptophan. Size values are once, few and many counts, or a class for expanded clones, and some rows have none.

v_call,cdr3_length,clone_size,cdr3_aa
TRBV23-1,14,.,CASSQLASNYGYTF
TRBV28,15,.,CASGPGLAGADTQYF
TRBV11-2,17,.,CASSVGTLLAGNSPLHF
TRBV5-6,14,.,CASSFRTLIGELFF
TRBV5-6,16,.,CASSLVLGGPYGTQYF
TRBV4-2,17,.,CASSQAPGTVSNQPQHF
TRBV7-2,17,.,CASITDLALAGAGELFF
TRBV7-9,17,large,CASSLGTGTAPPYEQYF
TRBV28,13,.,CAGSLGLSYEQYF
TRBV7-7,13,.,CASSPGGRNEQFF
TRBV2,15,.,CASSVGTATNEKLFF
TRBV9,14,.,CASSVGQGREKLFF
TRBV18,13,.,CASSQDKYYGYTF
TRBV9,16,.,CASSSRTSGIYNEQFF
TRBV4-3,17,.,CASSQALNGRSYNEQFF
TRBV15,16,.,CATSRAVGQGQETQYF
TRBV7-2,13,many,CASSVGLLDGYTF
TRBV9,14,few,CASSVVPGVREQYF
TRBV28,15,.,CASSLRDSSYNEQFF
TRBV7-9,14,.,CASSSRQVNTEAFF
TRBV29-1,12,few,CSVEAGRAEAFF